A single sample is the source of the 21 T cell receptor beta chains below, sequenced in a study of tumor-infiltrating lymphocytes in primary liver carcinoma. Total RNA (approximately 500 ng) served as template for TCR beta cDNA synthesis primed by a constant-region primer. Generation of the TCR beta libraries relied on three nested multiplex PCR rounds using slightly modified ARM-PCR. TRBV1-TRBV30 forward primers and a C-beta reverse primer were used in the first two PCR rounds, which each ran for about 10 cycles. A single record per CDR3 protein comes from TCRdb applying MiXCR to the multiplex PCR reads. The sample holds approximately 300,000 distinct CDR3 sequences; approximately 60% are singletons and the top ten take approximately 9%. They got blood RNA out of unsorted whole blood and also pulled out germline DNA. Sequencing used peripheral blood. The source is a middle-aged man with primary liver carcinoma and hepatitis B virus infection.

The count of this clonotype is one. A much larger clone sits a single nucleotide away, making a read error possible. The CDR3 region is CASRYQGSEANVLTF. CDR3 nucleotide sequence: TGTGCCAGCAGATACCAGGGATCAGAGGCCAACGTCCTGACTTTC. This chain uses TRBV6-5 with TRBJ2-6; the D gene is possibly TRBD1 (5 bases). The CDR3 loop spans 15 amino acids. The germline CDR1 and CDR2 sequences are MNHEY and SVGAGI. Trimming removed 6 bases from V and 6 bases from J, with 15 bases in between.

On this clonotype: The conserved final phenylalanine or tryptophan is absent from the CDR3, which likely points to a read error. The chain carries TRBV5-1 and TRBJ2-7; D may correspond to TRBD1 or TRBD2 (5 bases each). The CDR3 totals 11 residues. Between the trimmed V and J ends, which lost 7 bases and 2 bases, there was a span of 7 bases. Germline CDR1 and CDR2: SGHRS and YFSETQ. As DNA, the CDR3 is TGCGCCAGCGGGGACCCCTACGAGCAGTACTCC. It yields the protein CASGDPYEQYS.

Remarks on this clonotype: A much larger clone differs by one base, so this may be a read error. The chain recombines TRBV6-5 with TRBJ2-4; TRBD1 matches at 9 bases. This CDR3 contains 14 residues. V shed 2 bases and J 4 bases; nucleotides not matched to a gene: 0. Germline V gene data show CDR1 as MNHEY and CDR2 as SVGAGI. CDR3 sequence: CASSYGTGKNIQYF. The CDR3 DNA follows: TGTGCCAGCAGTTACGGGACAGGGAAAAACATTCAGTACTTC.

On this clonotype itself: A much larger clonotype is one base distant, so this may be a read error. V and J are TRBV28 and TRBJ2-1, with a possible D match to TRBD2 (5 bases). CDR3 size: 12 residues. Germline CDR1 is MDHEN and CDR2 is SYDVKM. The CDR3 bases are TGTGCCAGCGGGATGGGCGTCGGGGAGCAGTCCTTC. Translated: CASGMGVGEQSF.

With respect to this clonotype: A much larger clone is a single base away; this may be a read error. The J gene is TRBJ2-7, the V gene TRBV12-3 or TRBV12-4; D is ambiguous. The CDR3 runs 16 residues. The V end was cut by 6 bases, the J end by 0 bases, with 18 bases between. CDR3 sequence: CASRLGSIRSSYEQYF. The CDR3 DNA is TGTGCCAGCAGGTTGGGGTCTATCAGAAGCTCCTACGAGCAGTACTTC.

This clonotype came up once. A much larger clone differs from this one at a single base, so this may be a read error. The gene calls are TRBV11-2 and TRBJ2-7; tentatively, D is TRBD1 (5 bases). This CDR3 comprises 13 residues. Germline loops: CDR1 SGHAT, CDR2 FQNNGV. V lost 3 bases and J lost 2, with 8 bases in between. CDR3 bases: TGTGCCAGCAGCTTCGTGGGGCCCTACGAGCAGTACTTC. Protein: CASSFVGPYEQYF.

This clonotype was seen only a few times. A much larger clone differs from this one at a single base, so this may be a read error. The chain combines TRBV29-1 with TRBJ2-3; D uncertain. The J call may be incorrect, as the DNA end agrees better with TRBJ1-5. The CDR3 consists of 10 residues. Looked up from germline, CDR1 is SQVTM and CDR2 is ANQGSEA. CDR3 in DNA: TGCAGCGTTGGTTGGGATACGCAGCATTTT. Translation gives CSVGWDTQHF.

A remark on this clonotype: Germline is not matched at one junction end, which may reflect a read error. The gene calls are TRBV12-3 or TRBV12-4 and TRBJ2-3, with D unclear. The CDR3 is made up of 12 amino acids. CDR3 region: CVSSPKGDTQYF. In DNA, the CDR3 is TGTGTCAGCAGTCCCAAGGGCGATACGCAGTATTTT.

Concerning this clonotype: A much larger clone sits a single nucleotide away, making a read error possible. The chain couples TRBV29-1 to TRBJ2-1, with D possibly called TRBD1 or TRBD2 (5 bases each). Germline assignment: CDR1 SQVTM and CDR2 ANQGSEA. This CDR3 is 13 amino acids long. The CDR3 sequence: CSVDKGPPNEQSF. DNA for the CDR3: TGCAGCGTTGATAAGGGACCGCCCAATGAGCAGTCCTTC.

On this clonotype: Since a much larger clone is just one base distant, this may be a read error. V is TRBV12-3 or TRBV12-4 and J is TRBJ2-2; tentatively, D is TRBD2 (6 bases). The length of the CDR3 is 14 residues. The CDR3 region is CTSAAGWNTGELFF. DNA for the CDR3: TGTACCAGCGCAGCGGGTTGGAACACCGGGGAGCTGTTTTTT.

This CDR3 reads CASSLVWDRGGETQYF. The CDR3 nucleotides are TGTGCCAGCAGCTTAGTCTGGGACAGGGGAGGAGAGACCCAGTACTTC. The chain carries TRBV7-6 and TRBJ2-5, with 10 bases identical to TRBD1. V was pared by 1 base and J by 4 bases, with 6 bases of the junction left unmatched. From germline, CDR1 is SGHVS and CDR2 FNYEAQ. The CDR3 sequence is 16 residues long.

A remark on this clonotype: Being one base from a much bigger clone, this may be a read error. The chain is built from TRBV6-5 and TRBJ2-1; 9 positions match TRBD1. The CDR3 runs 14 residues. V shed 7 bases, J shed 7 bases, and the junction held 8 bases outside the gene matches. Germline CDR1 reads MNHEY; CDR2 reads SVGAGI. As DNA, the CDR3 is TGTGCCAGCAACAACAGGGGGCAAGAGAATGAGCAGTTCTTC. This gives the protein CASNNRGQENEQFF.

Turning to this clonotype: The junction departs from germline at one end; a sequencing error may be responsible. The genes are TRBV7-8 and TRBJ1-1; D ambiguous. Germline V gene sequence: CDR1 SGHVS, CDR2 FQNEAQ. This CDR3 spans 16 amino acids. The CDR3: CASSLGVTPENTEAYF. CDR3 sequence (DNA): TGTGCCAGCAGCTTAGGGGTTACCCCAGAGAACACTGAAGCTTACTTT.

The CDR3 bases are TGCGCCAGCAGCCCCGTGGGGACGGAGTATGGCTACACCTTC. It translates to CASSPVGTEYGYTF. V gene TRBV5-1 combines with J gene TRBJ1-2; D possibly corresponds to TRBD1 (5 bases). Trimming took off 4 bases at V and 5 bases at J, with 15 bases between the two ends. The CDR3 runs to 14 residues. Germline assignment: CDR1 SGHRS and CDR2 YFSETQ.

With regard to this clonotype: This may come from a read error, since a much larger clone is one base off. The chain joins TRBV6-6 to TRBJ2-5, with 14 bases matching TRBD2. CDR3 length: 16 amino acids. The V gene's germline CDR1 is MNHNY and CDR2 SVGAGI (reference sequence). CDR3 in amino acids: CARPLGLAGVQEIQYF. The CDR3, as DNA: TGTGCCAGACCCTTGGGACTAGCGGGAGTTCAAGAGATCCAGTACTTC.

This clonotype was detected only a few times. The rearrangement joins TRBV30 to TRBJ2-7; D is ambiguous. The CDR3 loop spans 12 amino acids. Trimming took 0 bases from V and 3 from J, leaving 6 bases between them. Per germline, CDR1 GTSNPN and CDR2 SVGIG (reference sequence). DNA of the CDR3: TGTGCCTGGAGTGTAAGTGTCTACGAGCAGTACTTC. Protein: CAWSVSVYEQYF.

This clonotype was found a few times. This chain joins TRBV5-4 and TRBJ2-7, with TRBD2 matching 11 bases. The germline CDR1 and CDR2 sequences are SGHNT and YYREEE (reference sequence). The V and J ends lost 4 bases and 6 bases, in that order; junction bases with no gene match: 15. CDR3 length: 17 amino acids. The CDR3 spells CASSRAVYGGLAGEQYF. CDR3 bases: TGTGCCAGCAGCCGGGCGGTCTATGGCGGACTAGCGGGCGAGCAGTACTTC.

This clonotype was counted many times. This chain uses TRBV4-1 with TRBJ1-4; TRBD1 matches at 7 bases. V lost 3 bases to trimming and J lost 6 bases; unmatched junction nucleotides: 4. There are 14 residues in the CDR3. CDR1 and CDR2 (germline): MGHRA, YSYEKL. The CDR3 loop is CASSQTGRDEKLFF. DNA of the CDR3: TGCGCCAGCAGCCAGACAGGGAGGGATGAAAAACTGTTTTTT.

A remark on this clonotype: A read error is possible here, since a much larger clone lies one base away. The chain has TRBV6-1 and TRBJ1-5; a possible D gene is TRBD1 (5 bases). V lost 4 bases, J lost 1 base, and 17 bases lay in between. The CDR3 length is 17 residues. CDR1 and CDR2 from the germline V gene are MNHNS and SASEGT. Here the CDR3 DNA reads TGTGCCAGCAGTGGGGGGACTCCGAAAAGGAGCAATCAGCCCCAGCATTTT. Amino acid sequence: CASSGGTPKRSNQPQHF.

V gene TRBV7-8 combines with J gene TRBJ2-5; D uncertain. V lost 4 bases to trimming and J lost 5 bases, with 11 bases between them. The CDR3 runs 13 residues. Germline CDR1 and CDR2: SGHVS and FQNEAQ. The CDR3 here is CASSSGSPETQYF. In DNA form, the CDR3 reads TGTGCCAGCAGCTCTGGTAGTCCGGAGACCCAGTACTTC.

In this sample, this clonotype turned up once. This chain uses TRBV5-6 with TRBJ1-1; D unresolved. Germline CDR1 reads SGHDT; CDR2 reads YYEEEE. The CDR3 extends over 13 amino acids. Trimming removed 4 bases from V and 8 bases from J, with 15 bases in between. The CDR3 loop is CASSGWSNEEAFF. CDR3 DNA: TGTGCCAGCAGCGGTTGGAGCAATGAAGAAGCTTTCTTT.